This T cell receptor (beta chain) stems from a study of read filtering for tumor transcriptome and immune sequencing (dated by TCRdb to 2019 to 2021). General notes on the study: The cohort had around 18 male and 14 female patients with a mean age of about 66 years, ranging from roughly 45 to 80. After DNase treatment, whole-transcriptome libraries were prepared with the TruSeq RNA Access Library Prep Kit. A main aim was a read-filtering strategy for immune repertoire data, specifically whether clonotypes supported by a single read should be removed. By revised international staging, 8 or 9 patients were R-ISS I, under 20 were R-ISS II and 7 were R-ISS III. Per sample, about 4 to 11 million TCR-region mapped reads were obtained with IR-seq, compared with only roughly 80 to 1,300 with RNA-seq. Using the same bone marrow samples, the study compared TCR repertoires obtained by targeted immune repertoire sequencing with those obtained by bulk whole-transcriptome sequencing.

The V end loses 1 base and the J end loses 8 bases, and a stretch of 14 bases separates them. The germline V gene (reference sequence) sets CDR1 to DFQATT and CDR2 to SNEGSKA. The CDR3 runs 13 amino acids, cysteine and phenylalanine included. Only the CDR3 DNA stays, 39 bases, in frame from base 1. Bone marrow was sampled from every patient at the time of active disease. Ficoll-Hypaque density gradient centrifugation was used to isolate bone marrow mononuclear cells. Myeloma plasma cells were removed and CD138-negative cells were obtained by negative selection following labeling with CD138 magnetic microbeads on a MACS separator. Flow cytometry on an Attune NxT with CD138 antibodies was used to check the purity of the isolated cells. Total RNA was extracted with TRIzol reagent and quantified with a NanoDrop spectrophotometer. Paired RNA-seq and IR-seq were performed on the CD138-negative bone marrow sample of each patient.

Starting from 400 ng RNA, TCR libraries were constructed with the Immunoverse kit using molecular barcoded adaptors that cover the alpha/delta and beta/gamma chains. The same RNA used for transcriptome sequencing was used for TCR library preparation. An Illumina HiSeq 4000 with 2 x 150 cycles was used to sequence the TCR libraries. Concerning the study's data processing: With MiXCR, TCR reads were aligned to human V, D, J and C references and assembled into CDR3 clonotypes, with quality filtering and error correction included. Clonotype counts and gene usage diversity were analyzed with the tcR package in R. For inspection of raw mapping reads, RNA-seq reads were mapped by STAR aligner version 2.5.3a onto GRCh37 of the human genome. To test how sequencing depth affected the clonotypes detected, IR-seq fastq files were randomly downsampled with Seqtk 1.3. In TCRdb, the public reads were trimmed at Q25 with fastp and aligned with MiXCR, with productive beta chains retained. Rows with one shared CDR3 protein collapse into an entry with the most common genes and DNA. TCRdb's processing, not the study's, gives the V and J calls here. For this sample the table gives approximately 60,000 distinct CDR3 sequences, of which 20% to 25% were detected only once. The ten largest clones capture roughly 17% of the sample.

On the study overall, not on this receptor specifically: In IR-seq, roughly four fifths of clonotypes but roughly 3.5% of total reads were represented by single-read clonotypes, whereas in RNA-seq, 74.6% of clonotypes and about 46% of reads were represented by single-read clonotypes. Compared with RNA-seq, IR-seq captured clonotypes at much greater depth and more reliably, and a smaller IR-seq throughput was enough to identify most of the shared clonotypes. The sorted CD138-negative fraction was a mixed bone marrow immune population, not purified T cells. Removing single-read clonotypes increased the correlation between IR-seq and RNA-seq shared clonotype proportions.

This clonotype appeared a few times. No cognate antigen has been identified for it. No base qualities exist here, and no much larger clone lies one base off it. The sample was a population of CD138-negative cells sorted from bone marrow. Sample cell subset or site, as interpreted from the label and publication: bone marrow mononuclear cells depleted of CD138+ plasma/myeloma cells by negative magnetic selection. The chain is made from TRBV20-1 and TRBJ1-2; tentative D gene TRBD1, with 5 bases matching. The receptor was derived from a donor at least 40 years old with multiple myeloma. The nucleotide sequence is TGCAGTGCTAGAGTGGACGGGTCAGGGGGCTACACCTTC. It translates as CSARVDGSGGYTF.